The clone carrying this T cell receptor (beta chain) was observed many times. Its antigen is currently unknown. This specimen comes from a study of T cells in Graves' hyperthyroidism and ophthalmopathy. From RNA transcripts, TCR beta CDR3 regions were amplified. A first-round RT-PCR of the TCR CDR3 used the HTBI primer set. TCRdb itself ran the multiplex PCR reads through MiXCR, one entry per CDR3 protein. The data contain hundreds of thousands of distinct CDR3 sequences, approximately 14% of them singletons. Patients showing uncontrolled infection, other autoimmune disease, pregnancy or lactation were ineligible. The diagnoses drew upon clinical symptoms, serum thyroxine and TRAb, thyroid ultrasound and orbital computed tomography. General study findings and limits: Ophthalmopathy and stable hyperthyroidism were separated by a 13 V-J model. The model's output predicted ophthalmopathy at a median of about 6.5 months prior to onset.

V was shortened by 3 bases and J by 5 bases, with 13 bases between the two germline ends. Germline CDR1 is DFQATT and CDR2 is SNEGSKA (reference sequence). The CDR3 consists of 13 residues. Sequenced: blood. The chain links TRBV20-1 to TRBJ2-5, with D perhaps TRBD1 (6 bases). The TCR was taken from a young man with Graves' ophthalmopathy. CDR3 bases: TGCAGTGCTAGTATATTCCAGGGGGAGACCCAGTACTTC. Its translation: CSASIFQGETQYF.